Listed here are 32 T cell receptor beta chains from one sample, sequenced in a study of CD8+CD57+ T cells in acquired aplastic anemia. TCR beta VDJ and CDR3 profiling used genomic DNA as template. Via MiXCR, TCRdb re-called the reads, giving one row per CDR3 protein. The sample gives some 280,000 distinct CDR3 sequences, approximately 56% of which show up once; 6.5% to 10% is in the top ten. The sample consisted of sorted CD4+, CD8+, or CD8+CD57+ T cells (not recorded which) from PBMCs. The receptors stem from a human donor with severe aplastic anemia or a healthy control (not recorded which).

Turning to this clonotype: Possible read error: a much larger clone is one base away. The chain recombines TRBV20-1 with TRBJ2-3; a possible D gene is TRBD1 (9 bases). The germline V gene encodes CDR1 DFQATT and CDR2 SNEGSKA (reference sequence). Trimming cost V 1 base and J 2 bases, with 37 bases left between them. CDR3 length: 23 amino acids. The DNA of the CDR3 is TGCAGTGCTAGAGGTCCCTCGGGGGGGGGCCGGGACAGGGTAGGTGGGTCCACAGATACGCAGTATTTT. Translated, it gives CSARGPSGGGRDRVGGSTDTQYF.

The sample holds many counts of this clonotype. The gene calls are TRBV20-1 and TRBJ1-1, with D unresolved. CDR1 is DFQATT and CDR2 is SNEGSKA in the germline V gene (reference sequence). CDR3 length equals 11 residues. Trimming removed 0 bases from V and 11 bases from J, with 10 bases in between. CDR3 DNA: TGCAGTGCTAGAGATCGGCAGAGGGCTTTCTTT. This sequence encodes CSARDRQRAFF.

The chain recombines TRBV11-3 with TRBJ1-1, with D unresolved. The CDR3 length is 13 residues. The V and J ends lost 5 bases and 4 bases respectively, with 11 bases between them. CDR1 SGHNT and CDR2 YENEEA come from the germline V gene. The CDR3 nucleotides read TGTGCCAGCAGCACGTTGGGGTCCACTGAAGCTTTCTTT. Protein: CASSTLGSTEAFF.

This clonotype was seen ten or more times. V is TRBV2 and J is TRBJ2-3; D may be TRBD1 or TRBD2 (6 bases each). Germline V gene data show CDR1 as SNHLY and CDR2 as FYNNEI. Trimming pared 6 bases from V and 2 bases from J, leaving 12 bases between. The CDR3 sequence is 14 residues long. The CDR3 nucleotides read TGTGCCAGCAGAAAGGGGGGCAACACAGATACGCAGTATTTT. This codes for CASRKGGNTDTQYF.

This clonotype was seen repeatedly, ten times or more. The chain recombines TRBV7-2 with TRBJ1-5; possibly TRBD1 for D (5 bases). Trimming removed 4 bases at V and 3 bases at J, with 13 bases between. CDR3 length: 15 amino acids. CDR1 is SGHTA and CDR2 is FQGNSA in the germline V gene. The CDR3 loop is CASSYIAGHNQPQHF. CDR3 nucleotide sequence: TGTGCCAGCAGCTACATCGCCGGACACAATCAGCCCCAGCATTTT.

The J gene is TRBJ1-6, the V gene TRBV25-1; D perhaps matches TRBD1 (6 bases). Germline CDR1 MGHDK, CDR2 SYGVNS. The V and J ends lost 1 base and 10 bases respectively, with 14 bases between them. This CDR3 spans 15 amino acids. As DNA, the CDR3 is TGTGCCAGCAGTGAATTGACAGGTGTTAGCTCACCCCTCCACTTT. Protein product: CASSELTGVSSPLHF.

The genes are TRBV7-2 and TRBJ2-5, with D possibly matching TRBD1 (5 bases). Germline V gives CDR1 SGHTA, CDR2 FQGNSA. This CDR3 comprises 13 residues. With 6 bases removed from V and 1 base from J, the gap between germline ends came to 9 bases. The CDR3 DNA follows: TGTGCCAGCAGGAAGGGGTCCCAAGAGACCCAGTACTTC. It encodes CASRKGSQETQYF.

This chain uses TRBV20-1 with TRBJ2-7, with TRBD2 matching over 7 bases. The CDR3 spans 14 residues. V lost 3 bases to trimming and J lost 4 bases; unmatched junction nucleotides: 9. CDR1 DFQATT and CDR2 SNEGSKA come from the germline V gene (reference sequence). The CDR3: CSARRSGGAYEQYF. The CDR3 nucleotides are TGCAGTGCTAGGAGGTCGGGGGGTGCTTACGAGCAGTACTTC.

Many counts were recorded for this clonotype. This chain links TRBV12-3 or TRBV12-4 with TRBJ2-3, with 7 bases identical to TRBD2. The CDR3 sequence is 18 residues long. Germline trimming cut 3 bases from V and 8 bases from J; bases unmatched to any gene: 20. The CDR3 region is CASSFPPTVGGGRGTQYF. The CDR3 nucleotides are TGTGCCAGCAGTTTCCCCCCGACTGTTGGCGGGGGACGAGGTACGCAGTATTTT.

Concerning this clonotype: The CDR3 does not close with the conserved phenylalanine or tryptophan, likely indicating a read error. It is unclear where the CDR3 begins or ends on the DNA, so no DNA is shown, and the CDR3 is as TCRdb lists it. The chain uses TRBV7-2 and TRBJ1-2. The CDR3 totals 8 residues, both ends included. From germline, CDR1 is SGHTA and CDR2 FQGNSA. The CDR3 spells CASSLWGL.

The CDR3 DNA reads as TGTGCCATCAGTGATTTGGGGGGTTACACAGATACGCAGTATTTT. Protein: CAISDLGGYTDTQYF. V and J are TRBV10-3 and TRBJ2-3, with D possibly matching TRBD2 (6 bases). This CDR3 has 15 amino acids. The V and J ends lost 3 bases and 2 bases respectively, with 12 bases between them. Germline CDR1 and CDR2: ENHRY and SYGVKD.

This clonotype appeared many times. V gene TRBV11-3 combines with J gene TRBJ2-5; 7 nucleotides align to TRBD1. The CDR3 extends over 14 amino acids. Germline assignment: CDR1 SGHNT and CDR2 YENEEA. Trimming cost V 4 bases and J 2 bases; bases outside gene matches: 4. The CDR3 sequence is CASSSDRDQETQYF. The CDR3 nucleotides read TGTGCCAGCAGCTCCGACAGGGATCAAGAGACCCAGTACTTC.

Note on this clonotype: With a much larger clone just one base away, this may be a read error. J is TRBJ2-7 and V is TRBV2; tentatively, D is TRBD1 or TRBD2 (6 bases each). The CDR3 covers 15 residues. With 8 bases removed from V and 1 base from J, the gap between germline ends came to 18 bases. Germline loops: CDR1 SNHLY, CDR2 FYNNEI. CDR3 sequence reads: CASGERTGTSYEQYF. The CDR3 DNA follows: TGTGCCAGCGGCGAGAGAACAGGGACTTCCTACGAGCAGTACTTC. The full variable domain, its missing parts supplied by reference TRBV2 and TRBJ2-7, is EPEVTQTPSHQVTQMGQEVILRCVPISNHLYFYWYRQILGQKVEFLVSFYNNEISEKSEIFDDQFSVERPDGSNFTLKIRSTKLEDSAMYFCASGERTGTSYEQYFGPGTRLTVT.

This clonotype occurred many times. The chain recombines TRBV20-1 with TRBJ2-3; D is undetermined. Germline V gives CDR1 DFQATT, CDR2 SNEGSKA (reference sequence). The CDR3 is 11 residues long. V was clipped by 0 bases and J by 11 bases, with 9 bases between them. Written as DNA, the CDR3 is TGCAGTGCTAGAGATGACGTCAGGCAGTATTTT. Its protein product is CSARDDVRQYF.

At least ten counts were recorded for this clonotype. The chain combines TRBV5-1 with TRBJ2-5, with unresolved D. CDR1 and CDR2 (germline): SGHRS, YFSETQ. CDR3 length: 13 residues. V was clipped by 2 bases and J by 2 bases, with 7 bases between them. This CDR3 reads CASSFQVQETQYF. The CDR3, as DNA: TGCGCCAGCAGCTTCCAGGTTCAAGAGACCCAGTACTTC.

Note on this clonotype: The junction shows a germline mismatch at one end, possibly a read error. The chain links TRBV9 to TRBJ2-3; D possibly corresponds to TRBD2 (6 bases). The CDR3 loop spans 14 amino acids. Germline CDR1 is SGDLS and CDR2 is YYNGEE. The DNA for the CDR3 is TGTGCCTGCAGCGTGTCCGGAGGGACAGATACGCAGTATTTT. Protein: CACSVSGGTDTQYF.

This clonotype was seen repeatedly, ten times or more. The chain carries TRBV4-2 and TRBJ1-6, with TRBD1 identical over 10 bases. This CDR3 comprises 16 residues. V gave up 1 base and J gave up 8 bases; unmatched junction bases: 5. Germline CDR1 is LGHNA and CDR2 is YNFKEQ. The CDR3 DNA is TGTGCCAGCAGCCAAGTCTCCGGGACAGGGGATTCACCCCTCCACTTT. Translating gives CASSQVSGTGDSPLHF.

This clonotype is a singleton in its sample. The chain carries TRBV5-8 and TRBJ1-1; D gene unclear. Trimming cost V 2 bases and J 6 bases, with 32 bases left between them. This CDR3 is built from 20 residues. Germline V lookup: CDR1 SGHTS, CDR2 YDEGEE. Here the CDR3 DNA reads TGTGCCAGCAGCTTCTGGGCGCAAATGAACACTGGGAGGCGAGGCGCTGAAGCTTTCTTT. This gives the protein CASSFWAQMNTGRRGAEAFF.

Remarks on this clonotype: The junction shows a germline mismatch at one end, possibly a read error. The chain combines TRBV10-3 with TRBJ2-3, with D possibly matching TRBD2 (6 bases). There are 16 residues in the CDR3. Germline V lookup: CDR1 ENHRY, CDR2 SYGVKD. In nucleotides, the CDR3 is TGTGCCAGCAGTGCTTCCGGGACTTCCCGTCGAGATACGCAGTATTTT. Its protein product is CASSASGTSRRDTQYF.

For this clonotype: Given a much more abundant clone one base away, this may be a read error. The CDR3 region is CASSKTIDNGYTF. Written as DNA, the CDR3 is TGTGCCAGCAGTAAGACCATAGACAATGGCTACACCTTC. The chain employs TRBV14 and TRBJ1-2; D is undetermined. Germline V gene sequence: CDR1 SGHDN, CDR2 FVKESK. Trimming took off 6 bases at V and 6 bases at J, with 14 bases between the two ends. The CDR3 consists of 13 residues.

Comment on this clonotype: The CDR3 ends on some other residue instead of the conserved phenylalanine or tryptophan, so this is likely a read error. Because the CDR3's place on the DNA is in doubt, the DNA is left out and the CDR3 is given as listed by TCRdb. This chain links TRBV10-3 with TRBJ1-1; the table assigns TRBD1, which was not confirmed against the DNA. The germline CDR1 and CDR2 sequences are ENHRY and SYGVKD. With termini counted, the CDR3 has 14 amino acids. The CDR3 here is CAISEDRTNTEALL.

The chain uses TRBV25-1 and TRBJ2-2; D is unresolved. The V and J ends lost 3 bases and 0 bases respectively, with 8 bases between them. The V gene's germline CDR1 is MGHDK and CDR2 SYGVNS. The CDR3 extends over 15 amino acids. The CDR3 nucleotides are TGTGCCAGCAGTGACTTAGGAGCGAACACCGGGGAGCTGTTTTTT. It is translated as CASSDLGANTGELFF.

The table lists this clonotype with many counts. The rearrangement links TRBV27 to TRBJ2-7, with 9 bases that match TRBD1. V lost 4 bases, J lost 3 bases, and 4 bases stayed unmatched. The CDR3 runs to 14 residues. Germline CDR1 reads MNHEY; CDR2 reads SMNVEV (reference sequence). CDR3 sequence: CASSYGTGFYEQYF. In DNA, the CDR3 is TGTGCCAGCAGTTACGGGACAGGGTTCTACGAGCAGTACTTC.

With respect to this clonotype: A junction end diverges from the germline sequence, so it may reflect a read error. This chain links TRBV10-3 with TRBJ2-7; D is tentatively TRBD1 or TRBD2 (5 bases each). The CDR3 length is 13 residues. CDR1 and CDR2 from the germline V gene are ENHRY and SYGVKD. The CDR3 nucleotides read TGTGCCATCAGTGCGAGGGACGGCTACAAGCAGTACTTC. This translates into CAISARDGYKQYF.

The chain carries TRBV7-7 and TRBJ2-7; D unresolved. The CDR3 contains 13 residues. CDR1 SSHAT and CDR2 FNYEAQ come from the germline V gene (reference sequence). Trimming stripped 5 bases from V and 1 base from J, with 9 bases between. The CDR3 is CASSLGISYEQYF. CDR3 nucleotide sequence: TGTGCCAGCAGCCTGGGGATTTCCTACGAGCAGTACTTC.

The V and J genes are TRBV25-1 and TRBJ2-1; 8 bases are a match to TRBD1. Germline CDR1 and CDR2: MGHDK and SYGVNS. V lost 4 bases and J lost 10; bases outside the gene matches: 9. The CDR3 has 14 residues. Written as DNA, the CDR3 is TGTGCCAGCAGTGGACTGGACAGGGTGGGAGAGCAGTTCTTC. Translation: CASSGLDRVGEQFF.

V gene TRBV7-3 combines with J gene TRBJ2-5; 8 bases map to TRBD2. Germline-derived CDR1 and CDR2 are SGHTA and FQGTGA. With V trimmed by 3 bases and J by 5 bases, 14 bases remained unmatched. This CDR3 region has 17 residues. The DNA of the CDR3 is TGTGCCAGCAGCTTGGAACTCGGGACTAGTAAAAGGGAGACCCAGTACTTC. This encodes CASSLELGTSKRETQYF.

This clonotype was counted a single time. The chain employs TRBV7-8 and TRBJ2-1, with 12 nucleotides matching TRBD2. Germline CDR1 and CDR2: SGHVS and FQNEAQ. V lost 5 bases, J lost 10 bases, and 12 bases stayed unmatched. This CDR3 has 16 residues. As DNA, the CDR3 is TGTGCCAGCAGCCCCTGGACTCTAGCGGGGGGGGAGGAGCAGTTCTTC. Translated, it gives CASSPWTLAGGEEQFF.

This clonotype has at least ten counts. The chain carries TRBV7-8 and TRBJ1-3; D is possibly TRBD1 (6 bases). Deletions cut 6 bases from V and 2 bases from J, with 11 bases between. In germline, CDR1 is SGHVS, CDR2 FQNEAQ. The CDR3 totals 14 residues. The CDR3 here is CASSYTGTGNTIYF. CDR3 in DNA: TGTGCCAGCAGTTATACAGGGACTGGAAACACCATATATTTT.

This clonotype appeared many times. V gene TRBV6-2 or TRBV6-3 combines with J gene TRBJ1-2, with unresolved D. From germline, CDR1 is MNHEY and CDR2 SVGEGT. The V gene lost 3 bases and the J gene lost 5 bases, with 13 bases spanning the gap. The CDR3 contains 14 residues. CDR3 loop: CASSYWTAVYGYTF. In DNA form, the CDR3 reads TGTGCCAGCAGTTATTGGACCGCCGTTTATGGCTACACCTTC.

This clonotype showed up just once. The junction does not match germline at one end; this may be a read error. The chain uses TRBV5-1 and TRBJ2-5; 7 nucleotides agree with TRBD1. The CDR3 has 14 residues. Germline assignment: CDR1 SGHRS and CDR2 YFSETQ. The CDR3 bases are TGCACCAGCAGCTCGGACAGGCCCCAAGAGACCCAGTACTTC. Protein product: CTSSSDRPQETQYF.

The chain has TRBV29-1 and TRBJ2-7; 7 bases agree with TRBD1. The CDR3 has 14 amino acids. J lost 1 base, V lost 5 bases, and 8 bases had no gene match. CDR1 SQVTM and CDR2 ANQGSEA come from the germline V gene. CDR3 region: CSVLVRDRSYEQYF. DNA for the CDR3: TGCAGCGTTTTAGTCCGGGACAGATCCTACGAGCAGTACTTC.